Described below is a single T cell receptor beta chain sequence and its context. What it binds is unknown. The sample comes from a study of shared clonotypes between healthy human individuals. Study results and caveats: A few donors shared about 5% of their naive CD4 clonotypes. With few donors, the genetic and exposure-history diversity represented was limited. An expected dependence of interdonor clonotype sharing on sequencing depth was noted.

Clones were read by immunoSEQ multiplex PCR, and TCRdb kept only the in-frame ones, dropping some. The table lists 2 million to 2.5 million clones, 80% to 95% of them singletons. This CDR3 has 13 residues. J was trimmed by 5 bases and V by 2 bases; bases with no gene match: 5. The germline CDR1 and CDR2 sequences are SQVTM and ANQGSEA. This sequence was found in a young man in good health. Some clones in this sample may be carry-over from other donors' samples. This chain connects TRBV29-1 to TRBJ2-7; 8 nucleotides align to TRBD1. Sequencing was done on a sample of naive CD4+ T cells from PBMCs. Subset in this sample: CD45RA+ positively selected. The CDR3 DNA reads as TGCAGCGTTGAAACAACGACAGGGGACGAGCAGTACTTC. Amino acids: CSVETTTGDEQYF.